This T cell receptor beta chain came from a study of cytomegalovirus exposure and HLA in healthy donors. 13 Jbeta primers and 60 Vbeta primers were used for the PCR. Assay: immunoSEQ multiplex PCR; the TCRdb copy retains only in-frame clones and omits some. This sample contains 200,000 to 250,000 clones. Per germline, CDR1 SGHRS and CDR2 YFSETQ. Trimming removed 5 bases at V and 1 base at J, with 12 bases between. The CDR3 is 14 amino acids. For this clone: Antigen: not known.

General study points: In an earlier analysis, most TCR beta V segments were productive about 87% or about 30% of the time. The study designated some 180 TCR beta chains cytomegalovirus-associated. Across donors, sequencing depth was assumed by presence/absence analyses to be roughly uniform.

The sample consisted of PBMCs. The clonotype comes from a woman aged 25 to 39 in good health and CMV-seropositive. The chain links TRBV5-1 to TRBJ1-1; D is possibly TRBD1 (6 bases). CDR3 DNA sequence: TGCGCCAGCAGGGAAGGGGGTAGGAACACTGAAGCTTTCTTT. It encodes CASREGGRNTEAFF.